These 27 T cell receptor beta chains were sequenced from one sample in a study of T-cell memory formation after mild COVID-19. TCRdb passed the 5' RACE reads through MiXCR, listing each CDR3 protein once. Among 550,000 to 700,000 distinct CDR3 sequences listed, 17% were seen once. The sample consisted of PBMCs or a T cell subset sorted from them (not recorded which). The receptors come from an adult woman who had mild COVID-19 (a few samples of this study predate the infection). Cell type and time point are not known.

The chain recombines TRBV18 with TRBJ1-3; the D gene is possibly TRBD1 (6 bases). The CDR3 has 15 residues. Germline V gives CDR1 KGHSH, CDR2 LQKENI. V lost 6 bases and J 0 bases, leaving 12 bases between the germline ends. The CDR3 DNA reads TGTGCCAGCTCCCGACAGGAAAACTCTGGAAACACCATATATTTT. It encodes CASSRQENSGNTIYF.

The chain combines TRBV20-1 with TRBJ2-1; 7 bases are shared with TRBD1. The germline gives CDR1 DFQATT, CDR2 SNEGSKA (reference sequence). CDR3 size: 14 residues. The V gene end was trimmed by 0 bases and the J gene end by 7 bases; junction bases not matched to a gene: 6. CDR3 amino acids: CSARDIQGKNEQFF. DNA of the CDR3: TGCAGTGCTAGAGATATACAGGGGAAGAATGAGCAGTTCTTC.

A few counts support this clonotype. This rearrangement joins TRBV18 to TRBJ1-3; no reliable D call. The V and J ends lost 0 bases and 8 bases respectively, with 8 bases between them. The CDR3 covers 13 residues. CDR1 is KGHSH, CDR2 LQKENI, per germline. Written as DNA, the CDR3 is TGTGCCAGCTCACCACCCTTCCTGGACACCATATATTTT. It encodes CASSPPFLDTIYF.

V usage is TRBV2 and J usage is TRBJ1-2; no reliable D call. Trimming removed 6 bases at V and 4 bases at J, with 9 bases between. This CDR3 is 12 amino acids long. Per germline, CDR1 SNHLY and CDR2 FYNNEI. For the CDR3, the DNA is TGTGCCAGCAGCTCCCCGATCTATGGCTACACCTTC. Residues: CASSSPIYGYTF.

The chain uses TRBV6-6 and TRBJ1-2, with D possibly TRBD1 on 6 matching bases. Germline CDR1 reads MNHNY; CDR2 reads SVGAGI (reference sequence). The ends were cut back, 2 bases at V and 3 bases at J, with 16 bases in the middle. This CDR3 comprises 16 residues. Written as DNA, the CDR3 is TGTGCCAGCAGTTACATTTTCACAGGGCCAGACTATGGCTACACCTTC. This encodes CASSYIFTGPDYGYTF.

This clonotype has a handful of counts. The CDR3 is CASSYSLPGGGELFF. The CDR3 bases are TGTGCCAGCAGTTACTCGCTGCCAGGGGGAGGAGAGCTGTTTTTT. The chain uses TRBV6-5 and TRBJ2-2; weak D call: TRBD1 (7 bases). Germline V gene sequence: CDR1 MNHEY, CDR2 SVGAGI. V lost 0 bases and J lost 11, with 16 bases in between. This CDR3 comprises 15 residues.

The CDR3 loop reads CASSSSDPGQDPYNEQFF. In DNA form, the CDR3 reads TGTGCCAGCAGCTCCTCAGACCCGGGACAAGATCCTTACAATGAGCAGTTCTTC. The V and J genes are TRBV7-9 and TRBJ2-1; weak D call: TRBD1 (6 bases). The germline CDR1 and CDR2 sequences are SEHNR and FQNEAQ (reference sequence). The V gene lost 4 bases and the J gene lost 4 bases, with 23 bases spanning the gap. This CDR3 spans 18 amino acids. The full variable domain, completed using reference TRBV7-9 and TRBJ2-1, is DTGVSQNPRHKITKRGQNVTFRCDPISEHNRLYWYRQTLGQGPEFLTYFQNEAQLEKSRLLSDRFSAERPKGSFSTLEIQRTEQGDSAMYLCASSSSDPGQDPYNEQFFGPGTRLTVL.

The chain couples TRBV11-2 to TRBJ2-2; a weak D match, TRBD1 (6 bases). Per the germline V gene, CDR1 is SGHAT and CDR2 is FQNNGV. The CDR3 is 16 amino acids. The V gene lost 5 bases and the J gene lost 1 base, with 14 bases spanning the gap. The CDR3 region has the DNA TGTGCCAGCAGCAAAACAGGGACGGGGAACACCGGGGAGCTGTTTTTT. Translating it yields CASSKTGTGNTGELFF.

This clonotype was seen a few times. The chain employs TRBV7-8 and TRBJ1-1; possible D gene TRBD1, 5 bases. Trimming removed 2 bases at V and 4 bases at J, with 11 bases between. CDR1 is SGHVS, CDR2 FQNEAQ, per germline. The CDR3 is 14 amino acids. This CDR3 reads CASSLSGYLTEAFF. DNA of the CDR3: TGTGCCAGCAGCTTATCAGGGTATCTCACTGAAGCTTTCTTT.

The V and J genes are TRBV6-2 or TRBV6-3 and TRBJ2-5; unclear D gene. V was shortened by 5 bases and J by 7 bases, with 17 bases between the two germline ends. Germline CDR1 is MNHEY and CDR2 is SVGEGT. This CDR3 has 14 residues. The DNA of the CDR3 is TGTGCCAGCAGTCGATCTAGTGGCCGGGCGACCCAGTACTTC. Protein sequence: CASSRSSGRATQYF.

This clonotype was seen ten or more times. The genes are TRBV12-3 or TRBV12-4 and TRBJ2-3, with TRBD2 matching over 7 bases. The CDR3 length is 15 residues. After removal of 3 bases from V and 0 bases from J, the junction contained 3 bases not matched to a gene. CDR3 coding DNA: TGTGCCAGCAGTTTTTTGCGGGGGAGCACAGATACGCAGTATTTT. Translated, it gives CASSFLRGSTDTQYF.

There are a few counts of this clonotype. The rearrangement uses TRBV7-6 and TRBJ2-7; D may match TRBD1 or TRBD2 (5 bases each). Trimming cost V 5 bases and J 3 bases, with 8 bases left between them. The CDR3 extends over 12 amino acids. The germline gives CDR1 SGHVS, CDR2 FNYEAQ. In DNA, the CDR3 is TGTGCCAGCAGCGGGACCGACTACGAGCAGTACTTC. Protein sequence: CASSGTDYEQYF.

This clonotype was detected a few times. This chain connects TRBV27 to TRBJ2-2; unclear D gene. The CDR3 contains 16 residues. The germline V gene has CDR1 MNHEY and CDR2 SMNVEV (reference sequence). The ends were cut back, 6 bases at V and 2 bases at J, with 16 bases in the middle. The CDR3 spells CASSLGLGRNTGELFF. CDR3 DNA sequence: TGTGCCAGCAGCTTAGGGCTAGGGCGCAACACCGGGGAGCTGTTTTTT.

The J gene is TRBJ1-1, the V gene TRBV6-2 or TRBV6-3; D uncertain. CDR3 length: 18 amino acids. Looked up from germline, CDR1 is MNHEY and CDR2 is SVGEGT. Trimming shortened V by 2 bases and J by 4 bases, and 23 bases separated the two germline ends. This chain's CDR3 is CASSYTALGRPRGTEAFF. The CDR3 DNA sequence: TGTGCCAGCAGTTACACCGCCCTTGGCAGACCCCGAGGCACTGAAGCTTTCTTT.

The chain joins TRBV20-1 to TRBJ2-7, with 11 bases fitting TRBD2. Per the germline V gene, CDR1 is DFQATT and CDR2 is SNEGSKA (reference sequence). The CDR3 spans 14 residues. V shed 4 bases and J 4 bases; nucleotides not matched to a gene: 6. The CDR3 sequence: CSATPTSGSYEQYF. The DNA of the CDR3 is TGCAGTGCTACCCCCACTAGCGGGAGTTACGAGCAGTACTTC.

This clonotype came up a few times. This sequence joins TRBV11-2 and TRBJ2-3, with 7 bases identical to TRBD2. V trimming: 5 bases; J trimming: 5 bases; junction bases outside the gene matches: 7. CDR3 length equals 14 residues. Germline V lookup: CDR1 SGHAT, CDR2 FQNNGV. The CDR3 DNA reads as TGTGCCAGCAGCCTGGGACTACAGATAGATACGCAGTATTTT. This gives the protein CASSLGLQIDTQYF.

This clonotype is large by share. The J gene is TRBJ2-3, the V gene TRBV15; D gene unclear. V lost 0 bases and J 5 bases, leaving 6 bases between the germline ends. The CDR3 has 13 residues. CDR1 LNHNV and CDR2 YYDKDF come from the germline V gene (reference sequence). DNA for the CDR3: TGTGCCACCAGCAGAGATAGGGTAGATACGCAGTATTTT. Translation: CATSRDRVDTQYF.

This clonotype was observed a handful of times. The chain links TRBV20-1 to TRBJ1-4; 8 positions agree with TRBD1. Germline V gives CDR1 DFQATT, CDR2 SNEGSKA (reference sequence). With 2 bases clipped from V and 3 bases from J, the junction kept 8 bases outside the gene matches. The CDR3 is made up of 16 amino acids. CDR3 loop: CSARQGANPSNEKLFF. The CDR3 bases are TGCAGTGCTAGACAGGGGGCGAACCCATCTAATGAAAAACTGTTTTTT.

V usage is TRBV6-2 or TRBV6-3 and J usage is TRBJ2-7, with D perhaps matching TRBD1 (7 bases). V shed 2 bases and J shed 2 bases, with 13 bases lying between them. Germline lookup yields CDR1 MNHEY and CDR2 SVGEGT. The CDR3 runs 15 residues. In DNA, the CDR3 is TGTGCCAGCAGTTACGCGGGACAGCCTCCCTACGAGCAGTACTTC. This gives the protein CASSYAGQPPYEQYF.

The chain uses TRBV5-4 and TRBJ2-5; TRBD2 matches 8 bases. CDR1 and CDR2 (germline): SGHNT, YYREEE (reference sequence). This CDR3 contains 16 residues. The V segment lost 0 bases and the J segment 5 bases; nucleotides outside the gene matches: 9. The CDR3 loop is CASSLGSPRGDETQYF. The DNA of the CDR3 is TGTGCCAGCAGCTTGGGATCTCCGCGGGGGGACGAGACCCAGTACTTC.

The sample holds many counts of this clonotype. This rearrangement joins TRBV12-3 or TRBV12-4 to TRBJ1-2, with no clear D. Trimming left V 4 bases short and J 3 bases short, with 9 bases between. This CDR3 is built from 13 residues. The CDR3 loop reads CASSSPGDYGYTF. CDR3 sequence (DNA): TGTGCCAGCAGTTCGCCAGGAGACTATGGCTACACCTTC.

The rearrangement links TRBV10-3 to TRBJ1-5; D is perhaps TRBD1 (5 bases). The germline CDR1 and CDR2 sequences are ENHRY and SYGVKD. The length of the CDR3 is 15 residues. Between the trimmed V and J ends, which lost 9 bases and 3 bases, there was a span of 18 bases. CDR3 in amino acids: CAIGVGHEANQPQHF. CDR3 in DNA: TGTGCCATAGGCGTAGGACACGAGGCCAATCAGCCCCAGCATTTT.

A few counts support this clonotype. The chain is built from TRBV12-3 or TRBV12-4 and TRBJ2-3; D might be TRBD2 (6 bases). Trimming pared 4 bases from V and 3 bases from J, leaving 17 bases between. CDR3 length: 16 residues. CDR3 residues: CASSSDGGIGTDTQYF. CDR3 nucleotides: TGTGCCAGCAGTTCGGACGGGGGTATTGGGACAGATACGCAGTATTTT.

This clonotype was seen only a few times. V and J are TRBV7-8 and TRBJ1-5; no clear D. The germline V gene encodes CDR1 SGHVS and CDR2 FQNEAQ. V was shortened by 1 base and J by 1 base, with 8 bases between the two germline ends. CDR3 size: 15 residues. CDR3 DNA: TGTGCCAGCAGCTTAGGAGAACGCAGCAATCAGCCCCAGCATTTT. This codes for CASSLGERSNQPQHF.

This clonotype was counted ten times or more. The CDR3 region has the DNA TGCAGTGCTAGAGATAGGACTAGCGGAAGCCGCACAGATACGCAGTATTTT. Protein product: CSARDRTSGSRTDTQYF. The rearrangement uses TRBV20-1 and TRBJ2-3; 10 positions agree with TRBD2. The CDR3 contains 17 residues. The germline CDR1 and CDR2 sequences are DFQATT and SNEGSKA (reference sequence). Losses at the gene ends were 0 bases for V and 1 base for J; bases not matched to a gene: 7.

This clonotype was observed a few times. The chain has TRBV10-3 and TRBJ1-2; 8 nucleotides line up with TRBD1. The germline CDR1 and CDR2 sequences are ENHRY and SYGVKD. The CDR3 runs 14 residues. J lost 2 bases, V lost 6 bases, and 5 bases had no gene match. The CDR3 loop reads CAIRRDRQNYGYTF. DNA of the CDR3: TGTGCCATCAGACGGGACAGGCAAAACTATGGCTACACCTTC.

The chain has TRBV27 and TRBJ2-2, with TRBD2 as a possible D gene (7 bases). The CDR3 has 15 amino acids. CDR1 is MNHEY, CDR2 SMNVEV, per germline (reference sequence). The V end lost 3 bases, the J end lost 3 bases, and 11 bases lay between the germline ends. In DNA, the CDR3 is TGTGCCAGCAGTTTGCGGGGGCCGTACACCGGGGAGCTGTTTTTT. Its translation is CASSLRGPYTGELFF.